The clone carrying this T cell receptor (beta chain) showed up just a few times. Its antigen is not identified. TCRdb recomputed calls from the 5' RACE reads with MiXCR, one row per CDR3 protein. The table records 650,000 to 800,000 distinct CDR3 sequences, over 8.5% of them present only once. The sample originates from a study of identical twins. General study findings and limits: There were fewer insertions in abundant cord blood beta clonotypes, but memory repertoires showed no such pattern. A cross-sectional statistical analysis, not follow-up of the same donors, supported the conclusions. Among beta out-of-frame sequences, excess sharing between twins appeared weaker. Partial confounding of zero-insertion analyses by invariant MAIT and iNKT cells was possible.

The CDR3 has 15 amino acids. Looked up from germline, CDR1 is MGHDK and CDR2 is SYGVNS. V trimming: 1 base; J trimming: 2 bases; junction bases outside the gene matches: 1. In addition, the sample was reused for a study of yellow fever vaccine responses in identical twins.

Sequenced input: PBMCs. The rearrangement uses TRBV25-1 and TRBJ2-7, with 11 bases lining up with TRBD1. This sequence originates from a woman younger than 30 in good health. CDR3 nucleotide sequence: TGTGCCAGCAGTGAATGGGGACAGGGGGCCTACGAGCAGTACTTC. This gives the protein CASSEWGQGAYEQYF.